What follows describes a single T cell receptor (beta chain). The entry originates in a study of patients and donors after allogeneic stem cell transplantation. Germline lookup yields CDR1 SGHTA and CDR2 FQGNSA. With 3 bases clipped from V and 1 base from J, the junction kept 6 bases outside the gene matches. The CDR3 contains 16 residues. TCRdb recomputed calls from the RT-PCR reads with MiXCR, one row per CDR3 protein. This table holds some 960,000 distinct CDR3 sequences, more than 15% found once. The sequence came from a human donor who was either an allogeneic HSCT recipient or a stem cell or donor lymphocyte infusion donor (not recorded which). It is not recorded whose cells these are; they may come from a transplant donor. The rearrangement joins TRBV7-2 to TRBJ2-1, with TRBD2 matching over 7 bases. The source material was blood, either unsorted or a sorted T cell fraction (not recorded which). CDR3 DNA: TGTGCCAGCAGCTTGCGCGGGGGTCTTTCCTACAATGAGCAGTTCTTC. Amino acid sequence: CASSLRGGLSYNEQFF.